The entry below describes one T cell receptor beta chain. The antigen is not known. Germline V gene sequence: CDR1 SGDLS, CDR2 YYNGEE. Trimming took off 0 bases at V and 0 bases at J, with 8 bases between the two ends. This CDR3 has 15 amino acids. These data come from a study of cytomegalovirus exposure and HLA in healthy donors. General observations from the study: Information on immune exposure was restricted to one variable (CMV serostatus). TCR sequences were mostly rare, though some public TCRs occurred in many donors.

A multiplex PCR was run with 60 Vbeta primers and 13 Jbeta primers. Original processing methods: In a later analysis, the count reached some 83 million unique TCR beta chains, with 10 million to 11 million shared. Sequencing used immunoSEQ multiplex PCR; TCRdb keeps in-frame clones, though not all of them. That table furnishes V, J and clone size, whereas the DNA furnished D and trimming. The sample lists tens of thousands of clones; approximately 79% were seen once. Healthy individuals who donated bone marrow served as the donors. This clonotype originated in a woman aged 25-40 years in good health and CMV-seropositive. The chain employs TRBV9 and TRBJ2-3; D unresolved. The sequencing sample was made of PBMCs. For the CDR3, the DNA is TGTGCCAGCAGCGTAGCGAGCAGGAGCACAGATACGCAGTATTTT. Amino acids: CASSVASRSTDTQYF.